Sequencing of this TCR beta chain was carried out in a study of blood T cell repertoires in COVID-19. Study as a whole: Whether acute or convalescent, the COVID-19 samples came from the United States, Italy and Spain. Sources were T cells, B-cell-depleted T cells, or PBMCs; the material itself was cDNA or gDNA.

The assay was immunoSEQ multiplex PCR, and TCRdb's table has in-frame clones only and misses some. The sample has approximately 59,000 clones, roughly 81% seen once; the top ten hold approximately 14%. The CDR3 has 12 amino acids. Deletions cut 6 bases from V and 9 bases from J, with 12 bases between. CDR1 is LGHNT, CDR2 FRNRAP, per germline. Sequenced: peripheral blood. The origin of this receptor is a man older than 75 with acute or convalescent COVID-19. V is TRBV12-5 and J is TRBJ2-1; tentative D call: TRBD1 (5 bases). CDR3 sequence: CASGLTAIEQFF. The CDR3 nucleotides read TGTGCTAGTGGCCTGACAGCGATTGAGCAGTTCTTC.